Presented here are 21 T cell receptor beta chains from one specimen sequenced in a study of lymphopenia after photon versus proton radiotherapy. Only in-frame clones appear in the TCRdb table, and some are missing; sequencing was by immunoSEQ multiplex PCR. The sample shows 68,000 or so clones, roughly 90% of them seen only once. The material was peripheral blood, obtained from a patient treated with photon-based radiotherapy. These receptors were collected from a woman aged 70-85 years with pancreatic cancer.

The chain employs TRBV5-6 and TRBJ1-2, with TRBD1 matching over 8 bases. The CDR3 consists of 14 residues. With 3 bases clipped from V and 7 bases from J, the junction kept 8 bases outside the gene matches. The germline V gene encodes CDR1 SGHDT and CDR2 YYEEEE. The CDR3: CASSYGQGTSGYTF. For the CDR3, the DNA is TGTGCCAGCAGCTACGGACAGGGAACTTCTGGCTACACCTTC.

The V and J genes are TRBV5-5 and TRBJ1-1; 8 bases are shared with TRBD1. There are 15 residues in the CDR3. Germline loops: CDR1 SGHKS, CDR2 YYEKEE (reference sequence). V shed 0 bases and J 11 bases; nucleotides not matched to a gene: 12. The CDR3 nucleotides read TGTGCCAGCAGCTTGGCCGGCGCAGGGGGCTTGAATGCTTTCTTT. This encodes CASSLAGAGGLNAFF.

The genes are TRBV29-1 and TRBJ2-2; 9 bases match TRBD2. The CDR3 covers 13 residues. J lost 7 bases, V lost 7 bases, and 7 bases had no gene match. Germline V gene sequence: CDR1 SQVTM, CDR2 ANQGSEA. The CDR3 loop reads CSAREGVVGELFF. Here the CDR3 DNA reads TGCAGCGCGCGGGAGGGAGTGGTCGGGGAGCTGTTTTTT.

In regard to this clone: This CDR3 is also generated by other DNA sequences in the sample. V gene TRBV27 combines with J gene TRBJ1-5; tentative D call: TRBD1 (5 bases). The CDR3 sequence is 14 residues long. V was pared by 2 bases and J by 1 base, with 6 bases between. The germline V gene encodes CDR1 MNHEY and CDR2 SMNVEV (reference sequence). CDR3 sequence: CASSLQGSNQPQHF. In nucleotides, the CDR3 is TGTGCCAGCAGTTTACAGGGCAGCAATCAGCCCCAGCATTTT.

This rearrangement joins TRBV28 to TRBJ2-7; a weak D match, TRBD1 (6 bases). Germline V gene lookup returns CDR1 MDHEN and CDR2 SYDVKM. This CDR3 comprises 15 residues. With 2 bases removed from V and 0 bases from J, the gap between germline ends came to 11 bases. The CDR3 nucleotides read TGTGCCAGCAGTTTAGGGCAGGGGATCTCCTACGAGCAGTACTTC. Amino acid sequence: CASSLGQGISYEQYF.

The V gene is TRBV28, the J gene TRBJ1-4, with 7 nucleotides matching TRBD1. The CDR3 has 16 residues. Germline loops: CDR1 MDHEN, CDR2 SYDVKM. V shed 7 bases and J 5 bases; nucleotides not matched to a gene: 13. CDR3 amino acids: CASTLMRRQGNEKLFF. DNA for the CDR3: TGTGCCAGCACTCTGATGAGGCGACAGGGAAATGAAAAACTGTTTTTT.

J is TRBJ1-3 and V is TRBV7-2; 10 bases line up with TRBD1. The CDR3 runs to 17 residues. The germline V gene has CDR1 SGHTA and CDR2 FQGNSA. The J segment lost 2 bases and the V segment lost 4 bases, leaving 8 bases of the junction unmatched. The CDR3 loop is CASSSDPGTGAGNTIYF. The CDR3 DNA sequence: TGTGCCAGCAGCTCCGACCCCGGGACAGGGGCTGGAAACACCATATATTTT.

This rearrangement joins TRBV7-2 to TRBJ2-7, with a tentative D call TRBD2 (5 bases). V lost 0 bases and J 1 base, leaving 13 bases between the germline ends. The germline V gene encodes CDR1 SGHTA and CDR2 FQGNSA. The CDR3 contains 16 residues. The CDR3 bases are TGTGCCAGCAGCTTAGCGGGAGCAACCACTTCCTACGAGCAGTACTTC. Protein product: CASSLAGATTSYEQYF.

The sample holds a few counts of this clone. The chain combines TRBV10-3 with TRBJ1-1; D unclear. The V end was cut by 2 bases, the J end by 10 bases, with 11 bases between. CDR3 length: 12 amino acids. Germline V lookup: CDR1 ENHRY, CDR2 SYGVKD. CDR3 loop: CAISEGNWGAFF. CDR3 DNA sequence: TGTGCCATCAGTGAGGGGAATTGGGGAGCTTTCTTT.

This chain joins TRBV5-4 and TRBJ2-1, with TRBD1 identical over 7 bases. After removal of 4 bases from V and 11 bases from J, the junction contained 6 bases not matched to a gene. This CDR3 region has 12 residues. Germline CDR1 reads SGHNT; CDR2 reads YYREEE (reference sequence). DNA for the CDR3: TGTGCCAGCAGCGATGACAGGGAAAAGCAGTTCTTC. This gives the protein CASSDDREKQFF.

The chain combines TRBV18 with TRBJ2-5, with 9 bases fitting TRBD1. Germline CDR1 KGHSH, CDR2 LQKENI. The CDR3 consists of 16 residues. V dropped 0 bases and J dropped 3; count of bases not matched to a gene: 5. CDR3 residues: CASSPPRGQGKETQYF. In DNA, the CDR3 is TGTGCCAGCTCACCACCGCGGGGACAGGGAAAAGAGACCCAGTACTTC.

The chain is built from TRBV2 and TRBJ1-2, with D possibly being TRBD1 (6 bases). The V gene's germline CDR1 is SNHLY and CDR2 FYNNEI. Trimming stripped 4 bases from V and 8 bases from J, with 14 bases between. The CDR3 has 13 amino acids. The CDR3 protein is CASSGAGGLGYTF. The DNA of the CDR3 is TGTGCCAGCAGTGGGGCTGGGGGGCTAGGCTACACCTTC.

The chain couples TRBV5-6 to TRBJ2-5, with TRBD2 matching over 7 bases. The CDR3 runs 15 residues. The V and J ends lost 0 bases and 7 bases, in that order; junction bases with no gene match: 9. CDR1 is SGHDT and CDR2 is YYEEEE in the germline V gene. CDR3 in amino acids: CASSLEGRSGGTQYF. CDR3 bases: TGTGCCAGCAGCTTGGAAGGCAGGTCGGGAGGGACCCAGTACTTC. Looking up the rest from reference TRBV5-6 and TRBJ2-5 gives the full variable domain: DAGVTQSPTHLIKTRGQQVTLRCSPKSGHDTVSWYQQALGQGPQFIFQYYEEEERQRGNFPDRFSGHQFPNYSSELNVNALLLGDSALYLCASSLEGRSGGTQYFGPGTRLLVL.

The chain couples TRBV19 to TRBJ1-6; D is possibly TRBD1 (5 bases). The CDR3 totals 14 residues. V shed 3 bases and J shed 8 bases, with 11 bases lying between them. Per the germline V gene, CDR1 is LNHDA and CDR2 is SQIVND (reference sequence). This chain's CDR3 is CASSMARVYSPLHF. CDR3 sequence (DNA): TGTGCCAGTAGTATGGCCAGGGTCTATTCACCCCTCCACTTT.

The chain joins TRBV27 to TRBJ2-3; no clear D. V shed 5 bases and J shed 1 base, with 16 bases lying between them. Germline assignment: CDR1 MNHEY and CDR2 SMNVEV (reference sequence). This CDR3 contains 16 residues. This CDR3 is CASSESQGRGTDTQYF. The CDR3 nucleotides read TGTGCCAGCAGTGAGTCCCAAGGACGCGGCACAGATACGCAGTATTTT.

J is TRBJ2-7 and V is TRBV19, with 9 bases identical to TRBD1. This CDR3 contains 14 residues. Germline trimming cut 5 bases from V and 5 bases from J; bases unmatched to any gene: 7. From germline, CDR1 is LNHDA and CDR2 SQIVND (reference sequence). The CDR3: CASSVRTGAHEQYF. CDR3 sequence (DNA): TGTGCCAGTAGTGTCCGGACAGGGGCCCACGAGCAGTACTTC.

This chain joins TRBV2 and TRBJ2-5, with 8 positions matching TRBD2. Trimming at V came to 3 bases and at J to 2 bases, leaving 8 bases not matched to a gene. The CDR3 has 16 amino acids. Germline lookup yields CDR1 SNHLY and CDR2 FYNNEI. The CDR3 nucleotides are TGTGCCAGCAGTGAGTGGGCGCTAGCGGGTCAAGAGACCCAGTACTTC. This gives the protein CASSEWALAGQETQYF.

CDR3 in amino acids: CASSTILRGETQYF. CDR3 in DNA: TGTGCCAGCAGTACCATTCTCAGAGGAGAGACCCAGTACTTC. The rearrangement joins TRBV28 to TRBJ2-5; D gene uncertain. The CDR3 has 14 residues. V dropped 5 bases and J dropped 4 bases, with 14 bases sitting between them. Germline CDR1 reads MDHEN; CDR2 reads SYDVKM.

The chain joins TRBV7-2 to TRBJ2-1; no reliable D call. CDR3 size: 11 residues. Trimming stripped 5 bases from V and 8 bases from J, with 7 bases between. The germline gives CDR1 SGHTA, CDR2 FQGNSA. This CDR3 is CASSKKHEQFF. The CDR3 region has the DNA TGTGCCAGCAGCAAAAAGCATGAGCAGTTCTTC.

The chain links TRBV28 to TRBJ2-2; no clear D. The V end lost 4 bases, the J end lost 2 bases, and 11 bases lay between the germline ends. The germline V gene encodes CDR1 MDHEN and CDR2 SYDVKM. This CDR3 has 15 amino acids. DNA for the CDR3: TGTGCCAGCAGTTACAGCTGGCTCAACACCGGGGAGCTGTTTTTT. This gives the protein CASSYSWLNTGELFF.

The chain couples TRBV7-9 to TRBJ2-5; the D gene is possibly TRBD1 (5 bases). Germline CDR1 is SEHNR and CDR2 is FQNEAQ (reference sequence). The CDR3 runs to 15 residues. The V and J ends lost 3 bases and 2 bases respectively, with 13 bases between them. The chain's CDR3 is CASSFLLNRQETQYF. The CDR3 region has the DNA TGTGCCAGCAGCTTTCTGTTGAACAGGCAAGAGACCCAGTACTTC.